The clone carrying this T cell receptor (beta chain) was picked up many times. MiXCR was run by TCRdb on the 5' RACE reads, yielding one entry per CDR3 protein. Here the sample spans roughly 340,000 distinct CDR3 sequences, 15% to 20% being singletons. This entry belongs to a study of T-cell memory formation after mild COVID-19. The CDR3 totals 12 residues. V dropped 5 bases and J dropped 4; count of bases not matched to a gene: 1. This sequence was found in a man in his late teens or twenties who had mild COVID-19 (a few samples of this study predate the infection). Cell type and time point are not known. Specimen: PBMCs or a T cell subset sorted from them (not recorded which). The chain has TRBV12-3 or TRBV12-4 and TRBJ1-2, with 7 bases aligning to TRBD1. CDR3 sequence: CASSRDSYGYTF. The DNA of the CDR3 is TGTGCCAGCAGTCGGGACAGCTATGGCTACACCTTC.